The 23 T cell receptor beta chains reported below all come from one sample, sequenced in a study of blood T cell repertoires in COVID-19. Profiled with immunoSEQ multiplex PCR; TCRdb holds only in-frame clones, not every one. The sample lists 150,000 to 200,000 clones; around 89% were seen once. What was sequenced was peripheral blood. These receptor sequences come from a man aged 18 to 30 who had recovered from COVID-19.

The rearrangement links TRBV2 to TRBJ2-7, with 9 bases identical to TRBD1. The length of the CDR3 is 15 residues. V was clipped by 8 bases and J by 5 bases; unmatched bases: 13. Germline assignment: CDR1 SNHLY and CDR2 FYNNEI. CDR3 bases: TGTGCCAGCCTCCGGGCGCGGGACAGGGCCCACGAGCAGTACTTC. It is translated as CASLRARDRAHEQYF.

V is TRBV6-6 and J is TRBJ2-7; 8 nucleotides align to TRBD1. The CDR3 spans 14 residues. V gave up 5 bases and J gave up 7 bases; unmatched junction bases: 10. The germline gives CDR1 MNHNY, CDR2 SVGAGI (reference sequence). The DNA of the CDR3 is TGTGCCAGCAGTCTGGGACAGGCGCCCGGGGAGCAGTACTTC. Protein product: CASSLGQAPGEQYF.

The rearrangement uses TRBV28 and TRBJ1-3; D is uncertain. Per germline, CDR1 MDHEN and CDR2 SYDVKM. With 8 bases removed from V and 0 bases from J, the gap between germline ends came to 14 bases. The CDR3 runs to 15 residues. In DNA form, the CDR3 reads TGTGCCAGCCACTATGGGAGAAGCTCTGGAAACACCATATATTTT. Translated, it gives CASHYGRSSGNTIYF. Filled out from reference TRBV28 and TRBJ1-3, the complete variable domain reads DVKVTQSSRYLVKRTGEKVFLECVQDMDHENMFWYRQDPGLGLRLIYFSYDVKMKEKGDIPEGYSVSREKKERFSLILESASTNQTSMYLCASHYGRSSGNTIYFGEGSWLTVV.

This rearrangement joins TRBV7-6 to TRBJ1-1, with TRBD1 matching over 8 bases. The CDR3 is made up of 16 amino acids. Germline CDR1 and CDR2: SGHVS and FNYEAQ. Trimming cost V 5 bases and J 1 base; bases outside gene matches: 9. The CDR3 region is CASSLNAGQGNTEAFF. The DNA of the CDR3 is TGTGCCAGCAGCCTTAACGCCGGACAGGGGAACACTGAAGCTTTCTTT.

CDR3 residues: CASSYLSGDGEKLFF. In DNA form, the CDR3 reads TGTGCCAGCAGTTACTTATCAGGGGACGGAGAAAAACTGTTTTTT. The V gene is TRBV6-5, the J gene TRBJ1-4; D perhaps matches TRBD1 (6 bases). Germline V gene sequence: CDR1 MNHEY, CDR2 SVGAGI. V was cut by 1 base and J by 8 bases, with 14 bases left in between. The CDR3 contains 15 residues.

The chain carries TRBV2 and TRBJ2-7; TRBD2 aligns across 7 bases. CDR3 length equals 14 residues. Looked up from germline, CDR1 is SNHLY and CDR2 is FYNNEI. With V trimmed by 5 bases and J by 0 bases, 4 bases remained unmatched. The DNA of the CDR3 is TGTGCCAGCAGTCTACAGCGGGGCTCCTACGAGCAGTACTTC. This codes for CASSLQRGSYEQYF.

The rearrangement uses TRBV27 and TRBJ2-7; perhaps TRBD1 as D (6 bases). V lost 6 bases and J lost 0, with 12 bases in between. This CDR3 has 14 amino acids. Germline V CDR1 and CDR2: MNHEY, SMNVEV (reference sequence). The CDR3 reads CASRDRTDSYEQYF. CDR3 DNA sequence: TGTGCCAGCAGAGACAGGACGGACTCCTACGAGCAGTACTTC.

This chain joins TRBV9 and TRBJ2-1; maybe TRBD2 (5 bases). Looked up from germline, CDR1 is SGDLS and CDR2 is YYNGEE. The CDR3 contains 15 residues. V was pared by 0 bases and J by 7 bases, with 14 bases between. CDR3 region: CASSVGLAGLNEQFF. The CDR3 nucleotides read TGTGCCAGCAGCGTAGGGCTGGCGGGCCTTAATGAGCAGTTCTTC.

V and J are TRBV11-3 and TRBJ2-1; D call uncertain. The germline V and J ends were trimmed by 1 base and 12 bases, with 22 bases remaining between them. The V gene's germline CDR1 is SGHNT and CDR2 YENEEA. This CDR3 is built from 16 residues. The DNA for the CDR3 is TGTGCCAGCAGCTTAGTTTCCCTTTCTGGGTCCTCGGGGCAGTTCTTC. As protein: CASSLVSLSGSSGQFF.

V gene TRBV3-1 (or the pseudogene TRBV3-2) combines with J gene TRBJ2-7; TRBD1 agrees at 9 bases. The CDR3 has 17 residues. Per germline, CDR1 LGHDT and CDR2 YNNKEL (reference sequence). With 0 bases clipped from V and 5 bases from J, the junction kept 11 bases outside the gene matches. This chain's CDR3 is CASSQERVTGGGNEQYF. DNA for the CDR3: TGTGCCAGCAGCCAAGAAAGGGTAACAGGGGGCGGGAACGAGCAGTACTTC.

The DNA of the CDR3 is TGTGCCAGCAGATCACAAGTTTCTGGAAACACCATATATTTT. This encodes CASRSQVSGNTIYF. The J gene is TRBJ1-3, the V gene TRBV6-5; D uncertain. The germline gives CDR1 MNHEY, CDR2 SVGAGI. V was shortened by 6 bases and J by 1 base, with 10 bases between the two germline ends. The CDR3 is 14 amino acids.

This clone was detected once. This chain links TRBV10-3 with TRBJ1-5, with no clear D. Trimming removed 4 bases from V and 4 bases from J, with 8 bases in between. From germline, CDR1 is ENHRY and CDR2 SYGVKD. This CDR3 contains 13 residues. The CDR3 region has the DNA TGTGCCATCAGTGTAGCTCCGAATCAGCCCCAGCATTTT. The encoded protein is CAISVAPNQPQHF.

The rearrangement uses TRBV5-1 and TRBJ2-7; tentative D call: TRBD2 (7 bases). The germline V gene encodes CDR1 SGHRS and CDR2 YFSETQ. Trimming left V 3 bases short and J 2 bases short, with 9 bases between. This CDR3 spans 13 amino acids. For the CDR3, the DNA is TGCGCCAGCAGCTCCGGGGGGCCCTACGAGCAGTACTTC. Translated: CASSSGGPYEQYF.

This CDR3 is CASSPIHPPGYGYTF. DNA of the CDR3: TGCGCCAGCAGTCCTATTCACCCCCCAGGCTATGGCTACACCTTC. V and J are TRBV4-3 and TRBJ1-2; D is uncertain. CDR3 length equals 15 residues. Trimming shortened V by 6 bases and J by 4 bases, and 18 bases separated the two germline ends. Germline CDR1 LGHNA, CDR2 YSLEER.

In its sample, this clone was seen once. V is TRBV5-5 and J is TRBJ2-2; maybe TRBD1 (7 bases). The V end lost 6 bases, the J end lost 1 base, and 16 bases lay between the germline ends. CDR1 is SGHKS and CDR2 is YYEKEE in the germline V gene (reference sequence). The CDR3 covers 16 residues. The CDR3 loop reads CASIQGGLLNTGELFF. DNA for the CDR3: TGTGCCAGCATCCAGGGGGGACTCCTGAACACCGGGGAGCTGTTTTTT.

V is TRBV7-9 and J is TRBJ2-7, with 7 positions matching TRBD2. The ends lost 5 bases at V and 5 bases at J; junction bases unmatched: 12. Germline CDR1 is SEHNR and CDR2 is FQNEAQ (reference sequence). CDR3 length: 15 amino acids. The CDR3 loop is CASSLSGQAGDEQYF. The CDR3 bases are TGTGCCAGCAGCCTTTCGGGGCAGGCGGGGGACGAGCAGTACTTC. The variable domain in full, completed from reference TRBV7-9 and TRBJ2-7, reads DTGVSQNPRHKITKRGQNVTFRCDPISEHNRLYWYRQTLGQGPEFLTYFQNEAQLEKSRLLSDRFSAERPKGSFSTLEIQRTEQGDSAMYLCASSLSGQAGDEQYFGPGTRLTVT.

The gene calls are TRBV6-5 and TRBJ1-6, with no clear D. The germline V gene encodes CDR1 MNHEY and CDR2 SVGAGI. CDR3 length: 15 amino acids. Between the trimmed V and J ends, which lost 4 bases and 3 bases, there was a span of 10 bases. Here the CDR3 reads CASSFGENYNSPLHF. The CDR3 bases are TGTGCCAGCAGTTTTGGAGAGAACTATAATTCACCCCTCCACTTT.

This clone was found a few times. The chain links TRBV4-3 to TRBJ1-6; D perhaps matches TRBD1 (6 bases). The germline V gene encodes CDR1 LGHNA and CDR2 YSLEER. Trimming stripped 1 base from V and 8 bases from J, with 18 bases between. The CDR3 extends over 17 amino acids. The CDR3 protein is CASSQGTEMRFDSPLHF. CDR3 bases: TGCGCCAGCAGCCAAGGGACAGAAATGAGATTCGATTCACCCCTCCACTTT.

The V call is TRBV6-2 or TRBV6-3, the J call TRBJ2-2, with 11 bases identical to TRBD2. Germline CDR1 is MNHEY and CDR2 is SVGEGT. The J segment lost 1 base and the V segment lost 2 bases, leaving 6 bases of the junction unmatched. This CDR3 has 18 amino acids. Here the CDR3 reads CASSYALAGGRNTGELFF. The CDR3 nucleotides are TGTGCCAGCAGTTACGCGCTAGCGGGAGGCCGGAACACCGGGGAGCTGTTTTTT.

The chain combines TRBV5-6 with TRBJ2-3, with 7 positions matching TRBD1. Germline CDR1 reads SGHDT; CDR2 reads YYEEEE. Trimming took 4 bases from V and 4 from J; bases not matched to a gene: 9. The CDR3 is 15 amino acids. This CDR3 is CASSLRGKGADTQYF. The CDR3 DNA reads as TGTGCCAGCAGCCTCAGGGGGAAAGGTGCAGATACGCAGTATTTT.

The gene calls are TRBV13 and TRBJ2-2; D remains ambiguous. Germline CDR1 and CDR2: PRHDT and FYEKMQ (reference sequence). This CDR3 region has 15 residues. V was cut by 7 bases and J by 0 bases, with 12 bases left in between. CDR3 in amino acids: CASTGQLANTGELFF. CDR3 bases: TGTGCCAGCACTGGGCAACTCGCGAACACCGGGGAGCTGTTTTTT.

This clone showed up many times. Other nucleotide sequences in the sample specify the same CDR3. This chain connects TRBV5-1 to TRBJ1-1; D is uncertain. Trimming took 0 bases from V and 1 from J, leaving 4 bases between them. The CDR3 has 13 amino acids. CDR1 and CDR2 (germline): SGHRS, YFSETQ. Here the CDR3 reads CASSLDRNTEAFF. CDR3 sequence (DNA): TGCGCCAGCAGCTTGGACAGGAACACTGAAGCTTTCTTT.

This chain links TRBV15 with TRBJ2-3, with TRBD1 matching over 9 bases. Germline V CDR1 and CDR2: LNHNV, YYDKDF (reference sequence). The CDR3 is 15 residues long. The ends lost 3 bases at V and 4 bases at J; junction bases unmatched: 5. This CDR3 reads CATSSNRGRADTQYF. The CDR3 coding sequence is TGTGCCACCAGCAGCAACAGGGGGCGCGCAGATACGCAGTATTTT.